The source of this T cell receptor beta chain is a study of OX40 agonist ivuxolimab in advanced cancers. Sequenced by immunoSEQ multiplex PCR; TCRdb stores in-frame clones only, minus some. The data hold roughly 63,000 clones, with 75% to 90% observed a single time. Germline V CDR1 and CDR2: SGDLS, YYNGEE. The CDR3 is 20 amino acids. Trimming cost V 3 bases and J 1 base, with 25 bases left between them. The gene calls are TRBV9 and TRBJ2-2, with D uncertain. Sequences were derived from CD4+ or CD8+ T cells sorted from blood, sampled in a trial of the OX40 agonist ivuxolimab. The TCR comes from an adult with an advanced solid tumor such as melanoma, head and neck, liver or kidney cancer. The CDR3 spells CASSARPYAVSMMNTGELFF. The DNA for the CDR3 is TGTGCCAGCAGCGCCCGCCCGTACGCCGTGAGTATGATGAACACCGGGGAGCTGTTTTTT. The whole variable domain, remainder taken from reference TRBV9 and TRBJ2-2, is DSGVTQTPKHLITATGQRVTLRCSPRSGDLSVYWYQQSLDQGLQFLIQYYNGEERAKGNILERFSAQQFPDLHSELNLSSLELGDSALYFCASSARPYAVSMMNTGELFFGEGSRLTVL.